The clone carrying this T cell receptor (beta chain) was seen a few times. The J segment lost 0 bases and the V segment lost 2 bases, leaving 4 bases of the junction unmatched. Germline V CDR1 and CDR2: SGDLS, YYNGEE. The CDR3 length is 16 residues. The authors reverse transcribed all of the isolated RNA, so sequencing captured expressed TCRB transcripts. Some clones are missing from TCRdb's copy, which holds only in-frame ones; the method was immunoSEQ multiplex PCR. The table includes 900,000 or so clones, 15% to 20% detected once. This sample is part of a study of beta chain features in type 1 diabetes. For the study at large: Across the samples, 100 million to 130 million sorted cells were examined in total.

This rearrangement joins TRBV9 to TRBJ2-1, with 8 nucleotides matching TRBD2. This sequence was found in a woman under 30 in good health. Sequencing input: naive CD4+ T cells from blood. CDR3 amino acids: CASSVRGGFSYNEQFF. Here the CDR3 DNA reads TGTGCCAGCAGCGTTCGGGGGGGCTTCTCCTACAATGAGCAGTTCTTC.